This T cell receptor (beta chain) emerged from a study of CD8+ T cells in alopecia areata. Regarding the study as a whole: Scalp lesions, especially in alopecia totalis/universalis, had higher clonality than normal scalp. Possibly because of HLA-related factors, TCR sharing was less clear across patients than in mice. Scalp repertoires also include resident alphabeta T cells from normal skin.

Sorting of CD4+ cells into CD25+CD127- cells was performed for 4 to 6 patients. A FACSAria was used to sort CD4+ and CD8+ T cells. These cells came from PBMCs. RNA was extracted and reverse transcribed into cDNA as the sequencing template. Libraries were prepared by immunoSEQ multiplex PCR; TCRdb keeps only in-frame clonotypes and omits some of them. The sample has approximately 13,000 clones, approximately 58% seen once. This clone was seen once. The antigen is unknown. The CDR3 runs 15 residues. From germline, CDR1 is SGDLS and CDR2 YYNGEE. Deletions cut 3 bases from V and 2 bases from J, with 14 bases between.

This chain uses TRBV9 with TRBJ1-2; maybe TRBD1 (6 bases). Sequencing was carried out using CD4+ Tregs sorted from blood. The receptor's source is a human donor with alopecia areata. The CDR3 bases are TGTGCCAGCAGCGCTGGTGGACAGCCCAACTATGGCTACACCTTC. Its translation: CASSAGGQPNYGYTF.